Presented here are 20 T cell receptor beta chains from one specimen sequenced in a study of cytomegalovirus exposure and HLA in healthy donors. Vbeta (60) and Jbeta (13) primers were used in the PCR. This table comes from immunoSEQ multiplex PCR, and its TCRdb copy is limited to in-frame clones, with some not included. The table lists just over 200,000 clones, around 83% of them singletons. Sequencing was performed on PBMCs. These receptors originate from a woman aged 40 to 55 in good health and CMV-seronegative.

This rearrangement joins TRBV10-3 to TRBJ2-1, with 7 positions matching TRBD2. The V segment lost 8 bases and the J segment 12 bases; nucleotides outside the gene matches: 7. Germline CDR1 reads ENHRY; CDR2 reads SYGVKD. The CDR3 has 11 amino acids. Written as DNA, the CDR3 is TGTGCCATCGGGGGGGGGAGTGGGCAGTTCTTC. This translates into CAIGGGSGQFF.

The chain has TRBV7-3 and TRBJ1-1; TRBD1 aligns across 7 bases. Germline CDR1 reads SGHTA; CDR2 reads FQGTGA. Trimming at V came to 5 bases and at J to 5 bases, leaving 14 bases not matched to a gene. CDR3 length equals 16 residues. Here the CDR3 DNA reads TGTGCCAGCAGCCCAATCTTCTCGACAGGGAGGACTGAAGCTTTCTTT. It specifies CASSPIFSTGRTEAFF. The full variable domain, in which reference TRBV7-3 and TRBJ1-1 provide the parts outside the CDR3, is GAGVSQTPSNKVTEKGKYVELRCDPISGHTALYWYRQSLGQGPEFLIYFQGTGAADDSGLPNDRFFAVRPEGSVSTLKIQRTERGDSAVYLCASSPIFSTGRTEAFFGQGTRLTVV.

This clone was recorded a few times. The chain carries TRBV6-5 and TRBJ2-1; D may be TRBD2 (6 bases). The germline CDR1 and CDR2 sequences are MNHEY and SVGAGI. This CDR3 has 15 residues. V shed 7 bases and J shed 8 bases, with 21 bases lying between them. CDR3 nucleotides: TGTGCCAGCATCCGAGTTTCGGGAGTGTTCTATGAGCAGTTCTTC. This gives the protein CASIRVSGVFYEQFF.

This chain connects TRBV4-1 to TRBJ2-7; D is perhaps TRBD2 (5 bases). Germline values: CDR1 MGHRA, CDR2 YSYEKL. The CDR3 covers 13 residues. V lost 1 base to trimming and J lost 4 bases, with 8 bases between them. The CDR3 bases are TGCGCCAGCAGCCAAGGAAGCGGATACGAGCAGTACTTC. Translation: CASSQGSGYEQYF.

The chain has TRBV11-2 and TRBJ2-5, with TRBD1 matching 10 bases. The junction had 7 bases not matched to a gene; V was cut back by 3 bases and J by 3 bases. Germline V gives CDR1 SGHAT, CDR2 FQNNGV. This CDR3 is built from 16 residues. The DNA of the CDR3 is TGTGCCAGCAGCTTCCCATACGGGACAGGGGAAGAGACCCAGTACTTC. Its protein product is CASSFPYGTGEETQYF.

The DNA of the CDR3 is TGTGCCAGCTCCCCGGCCGGGAACGGTCAGATTGGCTACACCTTC. Its protein product is CASSPAGNGQIGYTF. The chain uses TRBV18 and TRBJ1-2; D is unclear. Trimming stripped 6 bases from V and 7 bases from J, with 21 bases between. The germline V gene has CDR1 KGHSH and CDR2 LQKENI. The CDR3 sequence is 15 residues long.

The chain links TRBV6-5 to TRBJ2-7; maybe TRBD2 (6 bases). Per germline, CDR1 MNHEY and CDR2 SVGAGI. Trimming cost V 4 bases and J 5 bases, with 12 bases left between them. CDR3 length: 13 amino acids. The CDR3 protein is CASSSTGGHEQYF. The CDR3 DNA reads TGTGCCAGCAGTTCAACCGGGGGACACGAGCAGTACTTC.

This chain joins TRBV7-8 and TRBJ1-5; D is possibly TRBD1 (5 bases). The CDR3 length is 16 residues. V was shortened by 5 bases and J by 4 bases, with 18 bases between the two germline ends. Germline CDR1 reads SGHVS; CDR2 reads FQNEAQ. Here the CDR3 DNA reads TGTGCCAGCAGCCATGGTTGGGGCGGATTAAATCAGCCCCAGCATTTT. It yields the protein CASSHGWGGLNQPQHF.

The chain uses TRBV7-2 and TRBJ2-1, with TRBD2 identical over 9 bases. CDR1 and CDR2 (germline): SGHTA, FQGNSA. The CDR3 spans 13 residues. With 4 bases clipped from V and 10 bases from J, the junction kept 5 bases outside the gene matches. For the CDR3, the DNA is TGTGCCAGCAGCTACGGACTAGCGTTGGAGCAGTTCTTC. Translation: CASSYGLALEQFF. The variable domain in full, completed from reference TRBV7-2 and TRBJ2-1, reads GAGVSQSPSNKVTEKGKDVELRCDPISGHTALYWYRQSLGQGLEFLIYFQGNSAPDKSGLPSDRFSAERTGGSVSTLTIQRTQQEDSAVYLCASSYGLALEQFFGPGTRLTVL.

This clone was recorded once. This rearrangement joins TRBV30 to TRBJ2-7; tentatively, D is TRBD1 (6 bases). The germline V gene has CDR1 GTSNPN and CDR2 SVGIG (reference sequence). The CDR3 loop spans 15 amino acids. Between the trimmed V and J ends, which lost 8 bases and 5 bases, there was a span of 25 bases. The CDR3 DNA follows: TGTGCCGGACAAACGGGTACAGGGATACTCCACGAGCAGTACTTC. Translated, it gives CAGQTGTGILHEQYF.

The chain couples TRBV30 to TRBJ2-6; D is undetermined. There are 14 residues in the CDR3. Germline loops: CDR1 GTSNPN, CDR2 SVGIG (reference sequence). Trimming pared 1 base from V and 0 bases from J, leaving 4 bases between. The CDR3 protein is CAWSGYSGANVLTF. The DNA for the CDR3 is TGTGCCTGGAGTGGTTACTCTGGGGCCAACGTCCTGACTTTC. Combining the CDR3 with reference TRBV30 and TRBJ2-6 gives the whole variable domain SQTIHQWPATLVQPVGSPLSLECTVEGTSNPNLYWYRQAAGRGLQLLFYSVGIGQISSEVPQNLSASRPQDRQFILSSKKLLLSDSGFYLCAWSGYSGANVLTFGAGSRLTVL.

This clone was found a few times. J is TRBJ2-7 and V is TRBV29-1; 8 positions match TRBD2. This CDR3 contains 13 residues. J lost 2 bases, V lost 4 bases, and 4 bases had no gene match. Germline loops: CDR1 SQVTM, CDR2 ANQGSEA. CDR3 region: CSVASGRTYEQYF. The CDR3 region has the DNA TGCAGCGTTGCCAGCGGGAGAACCTACGAGCAGTACTTC.

This chain connects TRBV10-1 to TRBJ2-2, with D perhaps TRBD1 (6 bases). The germline V gene encodes CDR1 WNHNN and CDR2 SYGVQD (reference sequence). The germline V and J ends were trimmed by 11 bases and 7 bases, with 23 bases remaining between them. The CDR3 sequence is 15 residues long. The CDR3: CAPAGAGKRVGELFF. The CDR3, as DNA: TGCGCCCCTGCAGGGGCCGGGAAGCGCGTCGGGGAGCTGTTTTTT.

The rearrangement uses TRBV5-1 and TRBJ2-3; 7 bases agree with TRBD2. The trim removed 1 base at V and 8 bases at J, leaving 10 bases unmatched. Germline V lookup: CDR1 SGHRS, CDR2 YFSETQ. The CDR3 has 15 residues. The CDR3 coding sequence is TGCGCCAGCAGCTTGATAGCGGGTCTGGGGGGTACGCAGTATTTT. Protein: CASSLIAGLGGTQYF.

The chain carries TRBV7-8 and TRBJ2-7, with D perhaps TRBD1 (6 bases). The V gene's germline CDR1 is SGHVS and CDR2 FQNEAQ. V lost 5 bases and J 0 bases, leaving 11 bases between the germline ends. The CDR3 has 14 amino acids. This CDR3 reads CASSPGAYSYEQYF. The CDR3 coding sequence is TGTGCCAGCAGCCCAGGGGCGTACTCCTACGAGCAGTACTTC.

This clone has just a few counts. V usage is TRBV9 and J usage is TRBJ1-6, with TRBD1 identical over 7 bases. V lost 2 bases to trimming and J lost 0 bases; unmatched junction nucleotides: 17. The CDR3 spans 21 residues. Germline V gives CDR1 SGDLS, CDR2 YYNGEE. Written as DNA, the CDR3 is TGTGCCAGCAGCGTTGGGGACAGAACCACCATCGATCGCTCCTATAATTCACCCCTCCACTTT. Amino acid sequence: CASSVGDRTTIDRSYNSPLHF.

V and J are TRBV7-9 and TRBJ1-2; no firm D call. Germline loops: CDR1 SEHNR, CDR2 FQNEAQ (reference sequence). This CDR3 comprises 12 residues. V lost 5 bases and J 7 bases, leaving 11 bases between the germline ends. CDR3 amino acids: CASSLGGRGYTF. DNA of the CDR3: TGTGCCAGCAGCCTGGGAGGACGTGGCTACACCTTC.

This clone came up once. The V call is TRBV28, the J call TRBJ2-1; no firm D call. CDR3 size: 16 residues. With 1 base removed from V and 1 base from J, the gap between germline ends came to 11 bases. CDR1 and CDR2 (germline): MDHEN, SYDVKM. CDR3 loop: CASSLYGGSSYNEQFF. The CDR3 DNA reads TGTGCCAGCAGTTTATACGGCGGTAGTTCCTACAATGAGCAGTTCTTC.

The chain is built from TRBV5-4 and TRBJ1-2, with D perhaps matching TRBD1 (6 bases). The CDR3 consists of 14 residues. The V end was cut by 3 bases, the J end by 2 bases, with 11 bases between. Germline V lookup: CDR1 SGHNT, CDR2 YYREEE (reference sequence). CDR3 coding DNA: TGTGCCAGCAGCTCTAAGGACAGAAACTATGGCTACACCTTC. Residues: CASSSKDRNYGYTF.

The rearrangement joins TRBV13 to TRBJ2-7, with TRBD1 as a possible D gene (5 bases). V lost 4 bases and J 5 bases, leaving 12 bases between the germline ends. The CDR3 has 13 residues. Germline CDR1 reads PRHDT; CDR2 reads FYEKMQ (reference sequence). The CDR3 is CASSSRGRDEQYF. The CDR3 bases are TGTGCCAGCAGCTCTAGGGGTCGGGACGAGCAGTACTTC.